This T cell receptor beta chain was found in a study of T cell responses to AZD1222 COVID-19 vaccine. General study points: There were mostly white British donors and more females than males, and clonal diversity was possibly underestimated. Repertoire collection took place solely once the T cell response had peaked. An increase in Spike-specific TCR breadth and depth was observed after two AZD1222 doses.

CDR1 and CDR2 (germline): SQVTM, ANQGSEA. Trimming took off 4 bases at V and 5 bases at J, with 14 bases between the two ends. This CDR3 contains 13 residues. Produced via immunoSEQ multiplex PCR; TCRdb's table is partial and in-frame only. This table holds about 130,000 clones, 87% found once. A word on this clone: Its antigen is undetermined.

The clonotype originates from an adult in good health. The source was peripheral blood, collected on day 0 of AZD1222 vaccination. The chain links TRBV29-1 to TRBJ1-1, with D possibly matching TRBD1 (5 bases). The CDR3 nucleotides read TGCAGCGTTGGCGGGGCGACAGAGACTGAAGCTTTCTTT. This translates into CSVGGATETEAFF.